These T cell receptor beta chains were read from a single sample in a study of cytomegalovirus exposure and HLA in healthy donors. The assay was immunoSEQ multiplex PCR, and TCRdb's table has in-frame clones only and misses some. The data contain about 120,000 clones, around 95% of them singletons. Sequences were obtained from PBMCs. All receptors derive from a man younger than 35 in good health and CMV-seronegative. Both conserved end residues are part of each CDR3. Fields, in order: D gene, clone size, J gene, V gene, CDR3 DNA, CDR3 protein. D genes are given only for firm matches. Not all rows give a size; the values are once, few, many and, for expanded clones, a class.

d_gene: .; abundance: .; j_gene: TRBJ1-2; v_gene: TRBV2; CDR3nt: TGTGCCAGCAGTGACTTGAGGAGGAGCCGTGGCTACACCTTC; CDR3aa: CASSDLRRSRGYTF
d_gene: TRBD1; abundance: .; j_gene: TRBJ1-2; v_gene: TRBV25-1; CDR3nt: TGTGCCAGCAGTGAACCCGATTCAGAAGGGGGCGCCGACTATGGCTACACCTTC; CDR3aa: CASSEPDSEGGADYGYTF
d_gene: .; abundance: .; j_gene: TRBJ1-5; v_gene: TRBV7-2; CDR3nt: TGTGCCAGCAGCCCCGACCCCCGGGGGGCGGGGAATCAGCCCCAGCATTTT; CDR3aa: CASSPDPRGAGNQPQHF
d_gene: .; abundance: .; j_gene: TRBJ2-7; v_gene: TRBV28; CDR3nt: TGTGCCAGCAGTCTCAATAAACTCGGGACACAGTCATACGAGCAGTACTTC; CDR3aa: CASSLNKLGTQSYEQYF
d_gene: TRBD2; abundance: .; j_gene: TRBJ2-3; v_gene: TRBV7-6; CDR3nt: TGTGCCAGCAGTCCACTAGCGGGAGGCACAGATACGCAGTATTTT; CDR3aa: CASSPLAGGTDTQYF
d_gene: TRBD2; abundance: .; j_gene: TRBJ2-1; v_gene: TRBV5-1; CDR3nt: TGCGCCAGCAGCTTAGGCGGGGGGACCTACAATGAGCAGTTCTTC; CDR3aa: CASSLGGGTYNEQFF
d_gene: TRBD1; abundance: .; j_gene: TRBJ2-7; v_gene: TRBV2; CDR3nt: TGTGCCAGCAGTGGGACAGGACTCTACGAGCAGTACTTC; CDR3aa: CASSGTGLYEQYF
d_gene: .; abundance: .; j_gene: TRBJ2-1; v_gene: TRBV4-3; CDR3nt: TGCGCCAGCAGCCTAGGGCGGGGCAATGAGCAGTTCTTC; CDR3aa: CASSLGRGNEQFF
d_gene: .; abundance: .; j_gene: TRBJ1-4; v_gene: TRBV11-3; CDR3nt: TGTGCCAGCAGCTTGCCGGACAGAGACGAAAAACTGTTTTTT; CDR3aa: CASSLPDRDEKLFF
d_gene: TRBD2; abundance: .; j_gene: TRBJ2-3; v_gene: TRBV28; CDR3nt: TGTGCCAGCAGTCCCGAGCGGGAGCTAGACACAGATACGCAGTATTTT; CDR3aa: CASSPERELDTDTQYF
d_gene: .; abundance: .; j_gene: TRBJ2-5; v_gene: TRBV20-1; CDR3nt: TGCAGTGCTACCCGGGAGACCCAGTACTTC; CDR3aa: CSATRETQYF
d_gene: .; abundance: .; j_gene: TRBJ2-7; v_gene: TRBV11-3; CDR3nt: TGTGCCAGCAGCCTTAGACAGGCCTACGAGCAGTACTTC; CDR3aa: CASSLRQAYEQYF
d_gene: TRBD2; abundance: .; j_gene: TRBJ2-1; v_gene: TRBV6-5; CDR3nt: TGTGCCAGCAGTTTCCTCACGGGAGGGTCCTACAATGAGCAGTTCTTC; CDR3aa: CASSFLTGGSYNEQFF
d_gene: TRBD2; abundance: .; j_gene: TRBJ2-7; v_gene: TRBV19; CDR3nt: TGTGCCAGATATTTTTCGGGGGGGTTCTACGAGCAGTACTTC; CDR3aa: CARYFSGGFYEQYF
d_gene: TRBD1; abundance: .; j_gene: TRBJ1-1; v_gene: TRBV28; CDR3nt: TGTGCCAGCAGTTCTCCCGGGACAGGGGTCACTGAAGCTTTCTTT; CDR3aa: CASSSPGTGVTEAFF
d_gene: TRBD1; abundance: .; j_gene: TRBJ1-1; v_gene: TRBV15; CDR3nt: TGTGCCACCAGCAGAGATAGGGGGCGTAACACTGAAGCTTTCTTT; CDR3aa: CATSRDRGRNTEAFF
d_gene: TRBD2; abundance: .; j_gene: TRBJ2-7; v_gene: TRBV28; CDR3nt: TGTGCCAGCAGATATCCCGGGACTACAAACGAGCAGTACTTC; CDR3aa: CASRYPGTTNEQYF
d_gene: TRBD1; abundance: .; j_gene: TRBJ1-2; v_gene: TRBV28; CDR3nt: TGTGCCAGCAGTTGGTGGACAGGGGGCGCGTTTGGTGGCTACACCTTC; CDR3aa: CASSWWTGGAFGGYTF
d_gene: .; abundance: once; j_gene: TRBJ1-1; v_gene: TRBV7-2; CDR3nt: TGTGCCAGCAGCTTAGCTATAAACACTGAAGCTTTCTTT; CDR3aa: CASSLAINTEAFF
d_gene: .; abundance: .; j_gene: TRBJ1-3; v_gene: TRBV7-9; CDR3nt: TGTGCCTCCAGGGAGTGGGGGGGAGTTGGAAACACCATATATTTT; CDR3aa: CASREWGGVGNTIYF
d_gene: TRBD2; abundance: .; j_gene: TRBJ2-5; v_gene: TRBV30; CDR3nt: TGTGCCTGGAGTAAAGCGGGAGGAGGAGAGACCCAGTACTTC; CDR3aa: CAWSKAGGGETQYF
d_gene: .; abundance: .; j_gene: TRBJ1-3; v_gene: TRBV18; CDR3nt: TGTGCCAGCTCTGGACTCCCCTCTGGAAACACCATATATTTT; CDR3aa: CASSGLPSGNTIYF
d_gene: .; abundance: .; j_gene: TRBJ1-5; v_gene: TRBV6-1; CDR3nt: TGTGCCAGCGAAGGGGGTCGCAATCAGCCCCAGCATTTT; CDR3aa: CASEGGRNQPQHF
d_gene: .; abundance: .; j_gene: TRBJ1-3; v_gene: TRBV6-1; CDR3nt: TGTGCCAGCAGTGAGAGTCCTGGAAACACCATATATTTT; CDR3aa: CASSESPGNTIYF
d_gene: TRBD2; abundance: once; j_gene: TRBJ2-3; v_gene: TRBV6-4; CDR3nt: TGTGCCAGCAGCCCGACTAGCGGGAGGGCTAGCACAGATACGCAGTATTTT; CDR3aa: CASSPTSGRASTDTQYF
d_gene: .; abundance: .; j_gene: TRBJ2-1; v_gene: TRBV5-4; CDR3nt: TGTGCCAGCAGCCCGAACACGGGGTCCTACAATGAGCAGTTCTTC; CDR3aa: CASSPNTGSYNEQFF
d_gene: .; abundance: .; j_gene: TRBJ1-1; v_gene: TRBV6-5; CDR3nt: TGTGCCAGCAGTGACACAAACACTGAAGCTTTCTTT; CDR3aa: CASSDTNTEAFF
d_gene: TRBD1; abundance: .; j_gene: TRBJ2-7; v_gene: TRBV19; CDR3nt: TGTGCCAGTAGACAGGGGGACGCAACCTACGAGCAGTACTTC; CDR3aa: CASRQGDATYEQYF
d_gene: .; abundance: .; j_gene: TRBJ2-1; v_gene: TRBV14; CDR3nt: TGTGCCAGCAGCCATTCTCTAGGGGCTGGGGATGAGCAGTTCTTC; CDR3aa: CASSHSLGAGDEQFF
d_gene: .; abundance: .; j_gene: TRBJ2-7; v_gene: TRBV27; CDR3nt: TGTGCCAGCAGTCCTCCCTCCCCCGAGCAGTACTTC; CDR3aa: CASSPPSPEQYF
d_gene: TRBD1; abundance: .; j_gene: TRBJ1-1; v_gene: TRBV5-4; CDR3nt: TGTGCCAGCAGCCGTGGGGACAGCATGAACACTGAAGCTTTCTTT; CDR3aa: CASSRGDSMNTEAFF
d_gene: TRBD1; abundance: .; j_gene: TRBJ1-3; v_gene: TRBV25-1; CDR3nt: TGTGCCAGCAGTTTACAGGGGCTCTCTGGAAACACCATATATTTT; CDR3aa: CASSLQGLSGNTIYF
d_gene: TRBD1; abundance: .; j_gene: TRBJ1-5; v_gene: TRBV15; CDR3nt: TGTGCCACCAGCGGACAGGGGCCGGGAGGGCCCCAGCATTTT; CDR3aa: CATSGQGPGGPQHF
d_gene: TRBD2; abundance: .; j_gene: TRBJ2-2; v_gene: TRBV18; CDR3nt: TGTGCCAGCTCACCTCAGGGACTAGCGGACGGGGAGCTGTTTTTT; CDR3aa: CASSPQGLADGELFF
d_gene: TRBD1; abundance: once; j_gene: TRBJ1-4; v_gene: TRBV19; CDR3nt: TGTGCCAGTAGTTGGGACAGGGGCTATGAAAAACTGTTTTTT; CDR3aa: CASSWDRGYEKLFF
d_gene: TRBD1; abundance: .; j_gene: TRBJ2-7; v_gene: TRBV11-2; CDR3nt: TGTGCCAGCAGCCGACCGGGACAGCAATACGAGCAGTACTTC; CDR3aa: CASSRPGQQYEQYF
d_gene: .; abundance: .; j_gene: TRBJ1-1; v_gene: TRBV2; CDR3nt: TGTGCCAGCAGTGTAGGCAGGGTAACTGAAGCTTTCTTT; CDR3aa: CASSVGRVTEAFF
d_gene: .; abundance: once; j_gene: TRBJ2-3; v_gene: TRBV6-6; CDR3nt: TGTGCCAGCAGCCCTCTTCGAGGGAGAGCACAACATACGCAGTATTTT; CDR3aa: CASSPLRGRAQHTQYF